Presented here are 25 T cell receptor beta chains from one specimen sequenced in a study of blood T cell repertoires in COVID-19. Data came from immunoSEQ multiplex PCR; TCRdb stores just in-frame clones and leaves some out. Of some 120,000 clones listed, around 79% are singletons. Material: peripheral blood. The receptors were sampled from a man older than 75 with acute or convalescent COVID-19.

The V and J genes are TRBV4-1 and TRBJ2-7; 11 bases agree with TRBD2. Germline V gene lookup returns CDR1 MGHRA and CDR2 YSYEKL. This CDR3 is built from 18 residues. J was trimmed by 1 base and V by 1 base; bases with no gene match: 9. The chain's CDR3 is CASSQVLAGGQLSYEQYF. CDR3 DNA: TGCGCCAGCAGCCAAGTCCTAGCGGGGGGACAATTATCCTACGAGCAGTACTTC.

This chain links TRBV6-5 with TRBJ2-7, with D unresolved. With 7 bases removed from V and 4 bases from J, the gap between germline ends came to 8 bases. Germline V gives CDR1 MNHEY, CDR2 SVGAGI. The length of the CDR3 is 11 residues. CDR3 region: CASTTFYEQYF. CDR3 DNA: TGTGCCAGCACAACATTTTACGAGCAGTACTTC.

V is TRBV11-3 and J is TRBJ1-1; D is unresolved. This CDR3 has 13 amino acids. Per the germline V gene, CDR1 is SGHNT and CDR2 is YENEEA. The germline V and J ends were trimmed by 3 bases and 4 bases, with 9 bases remaining between them. The CDR3 coding sequence is TGTGCCAGCAGCTTCAAAGGAGGCACTGAAGCTTTCTTT. This gives the protein CASSFKGGTEAFF. The full variable domain, with the rest looked up from reference TRBV11-3 and TRBJ1-1, is EAGVVQSPRYKIIEKKQPVAFWCNPISGHNTLYWYLQNLGQGPELLIRYENEEAVDDSQLPKDRFSAERLKGVDSTLKIQPAELGDSAVYLCASSFKGGTEAFFGQGTRLTVV.

The CDR3 region has the DNA TGTGCCAGCAGCTTAGGACAGGGCGGAAACACCATATATTTT. Translating it yields CASSLGQGGNTIYF. This rearrangement joins TRBV11-2 to TRBJ1-3; 7 positions match TRBD1. CDR1 and CDR2 from the germline V gene are SGHAT and FQNNGV. Trimming took 1 base from V and 4 from J; bases not matched to a gene: 1. The CDR3 sequence is 14 residues long.

This clone was seen once. The chain uses TRBV30 and TRBJ1-5; possibly TRBD1 for D (6 bases). V was shortened by 2 bases and J by 5 bases, with 16 bases between the two germline ends. The CDR3 has 15 amino acids. From germline, CDR1 is GTSNPN and CDR2 SVGIG (reference sequence). CDR3: CAWSPPNRDHQPQHF. The CDR3 DNA reads TGTGCCTGGAGTCCGCCCAACAGGGATCATCAGCCCCAGCATTTT.

CDR3 sequence: CASSQTVTVYEQYF. Written as DNA, the CDR3 is TGCGCCAGCAGCCAAACCGTGACTGTATACGAGCAGTACTTC. V and J are TRBV5-1 and TRBJ2-7; D remains unclear. CDR3 length: 14 residues. V lost 4 bases and J 4 bases, leaving 15 bases between the germline ends. CDR1 and CDR2 from the germline V gene are SGHRS and YFSETQ.

The chain carries TRBV3-1 (or the pseudogene TRBV3-2) and TRBJ2-7, with 10 bases identical to TRBD1. The germline V gene encodes CDR1 LGHDT and CDR2 YNNKEL (reference sequence). The ends lost 4 bases at V and 3 bases at J; junction bases unmatched: 9. There are 16 residues in the CDR3. CDR3 protein: CASSPGGTGALYEQYF. DNA of the CDR3: TGTGCCAGCAGCCCCGGGGGGACAGGGGCTCTCTACGAGCAGTACTTC.

V is TRBV7-2 and J is TRBJ2-3; 7 bases align to TRBD2. V shed 2 bases, J shed 5 bases, and the junction held 7 bases outside the gene matches. The germline CDR1 and CDR2 sequences are SGHTA and FQGNSA. The CDR3 loop spans 15 amino acids. In DNA, the CDR3 is TGTGCCAGCAGCTTAATGGGGGGGAGTAAAGATACGCAGTATTTT. Translating gives CASSLMGGSKDTQYF.

For the CDR3, the DNA is TGTGCCAGCAGACTGCAGACAGGGACAGCTTTCTTT. Amino acids: CASRLQTGTAFF. The rearrangement uses TRBV7-9 and TRBJ1-1, with TRBD1 matching 7 bases. The CDR3 has 12 amino acids. From germline, CDR1 is SEHNR and CDR2 FQNEAQ (reference sequence). V was clipped by 6 bases and J by 10 bases; unmatched bases: 8.

The chain employs TRBV5-5 and TRBJ1-4; unclear D gene. This CDR3 comprises 15 residues. Looked up from germline, CDR1 is SGHKS and CDR2 is YYEKEE (reference sequence). V lost 0 bases to trimming and J lost 4 bases, with 10 bases between them. CDR3 region: CASSLGGVINEKLFF. DNA for the CDR3: TGTGCCAGCAGCTTGGGCGGGGTTATTAATGAAAAACTGTTTTTT.

The V gene is TRBV2, the J gene TRBJ2-2, with D tentatively TRBD1 (5 bases). The germline V gene encodes CDR1 SNHLY and CDR2 FYNNEI. V was shortened by 4 bases and J by 2 bases, with 11 bases between the two germline ends. The CDR3 is 15 amino acids. CDR3 nucleotide sequence: TGTGCCAGCAGTGTTGTCCAGGGTAACACCGGGGAGCTGTTTTTT. Translating gives CASSVVQGNTGELFF. Filled out from reference TRBV2 and TRBJ2-2, the complete variable domain reads EPEVTQTPSHQVTQMGQEVILRCVPISNHLYFYWYRQILGQKVEFLVSFYNNEISEKSEIFDDQFSVERPDGSNFTLKIRSTKLEDSAMYFCASSVVQGNTGELFFGEGSRLTVL.

To note about this clone: One end of the junction is discordant with germline, which a read error may explain. The V call is TRBV7-7, the J call TRBJ2-5, with 11 nucleotides matching TRBD2. Germline CDR1 is SSHAT and CDR2 is FNYEAQ (reference sequence). The CDR3 totals 17 residues. CDR3 residues: CASSLRFGLAGQETQYF. CDR3 in DNA: TGTGCTAGCAGCTTACGATTTGGACTAGCGGGCCAAGAGACCCAGTACTTC.

This chain uses TRBV2 with TRBJ1-2; 7 positions match TRBD1. V dropped 7 bases and J dropped 6; count of bases not matched to a gene: 14. This CDR3 region has 15 residues. Looked up from germline, CDR1 is SNHLY and CDR2 is FYNNEI. The CDR3 nucleotides read TGTGCCAGCATTCCGGACAGGATGTTGTTAAATGGCTACACCTTC. Residues: CASIPDRMLLNGYTF.

The rearrangement links TRBV4-1 to TRBJ2-3; D is perhaps TRBD2 (5 bases). V lost 0 bases and J lost 7, with 8 bases in between. Germline-derived CDR1 and CDR2 are MGHRA and YSYEKL. The CDR3 loop spans 13 amino acids. This chain's CDR3 is CASSQDPGNTQYF. The CDR3 coding sequence is TGCGCCAGCAGCCAAGATCCGGGGAATACGCAGTATTTT.

The chain joins TRBV5-1 to TRBJ2-2; D may be TRBD1 (7 bases). Trimming removed 4 bases at V and 5 bases at J, with 15 bases between. This CDR3 has 15 amino acids. The V gene's germline CDR1 is SGHRS and CDR2 YFSETQ. CDR3: CASSQDPGGTGELFF. The CDR3 DNA sequence: TGCGCCAGCAGCCAGGACCCAGGGGGGACCGGGGAGCTGTTTTTT.

The chain is built from TRBV27 and TRBJ1-2; TRBD1 agrees at 12 bases. V was pared by 0 bases and J by 8 bases, with 7 bases of the junction left unmatched. The germline V gene encodes CDR1 MNHEY and CDR2 SMNVEV (reference sequence). This CDR3 comprises 16 residues. CDR3 loop: CASSLSGGQGAGGYTF. The CDR3 nucleotides read TGTGCCAGCAGTTTATCCGGGGGACAGGGGGCTGGGGGCTACACCTTC.

The CDR3 sequence is CASSEANLRNEQYF. CDR3 in DNA: TGTGCCAGCAGTGAAGCTAATCTGAGGAACGAGCAGTACTTC. The chain combines TRBV6-1 with TRBJ2-7; D ambiguous. The CDR3 consists of 14 residues. V shed 0 bases and J shed 5 bases, with 11 bases lying between them. CDR1 is MNHNS, CDR2 SASEGT, per germline.

The gene calls are TRBV9 and TRBJ2-2; a possible D gene is TRBD2 (6 bases). Trimming pared 0 bases from V and 3 bases from J, leaving 12 bases between. This CDR3 comprises 16 residues. Germline assignment: CDR1 SGDLS and CDR2 YYNGEE. CDR3 sequence (DNA): TGTGCCAGCAGCGTAGGGTCCCGGAGGGACACCGGGGAGCTGTTTTTT. Residues: CASSVGSRRDTGELFF.

The chain uses TRBV5-4 and TRBJ2-5; perhaps TRBD2 as D (6 bases). Germline CDR1 is SGHNT and CDR2 is YYREEE (reference sequence). The CDR3 has 18 amino acids. V lost 3 bases to trimming and J lost 5 bases, with 26 bases between them. The CDR3 here is CASSSEAKVGGWMETQYF. CDR3 nucleotides: TGTGCCAGCAGCTCCGAGGCCAAGGTGGGGGGATGGATGGAGACCCAGTACTTC.

The chain combines TRBV14 with TRBJ1-2; D unclear. CDR3 size: 13 residues. Trimming stripped 1 base from V and 2 bases from J, with 5 bases between. The germline V gene has CDR1 SGHDN and CDR2 FVKESK. The CDR3 nucleotides are TGTGCCAGCAGCCAAGGCAGAAACTATGGCTACACCTTC. Amino acid sequence: CASSQGRNYGYTF. Filled out from reference TRBV14 and TRBJ1-2, the complete variable domain reads EAGVTQFPSHSVIEKGQTVTLRCDPISGHDNLYWYRRVMGKEIKFLLHFVKESKQDESGMPNNRFLAERTGGTYSTLKVQPAELEDSGVYFCASSQGRNYGYTFGSGTRLTVV.

The chain employs TRBV6-2 or TRBV6-3 and TRBJ2-3, with D hard to call. Trimming left V 2 bases short and J 3 bases short, with 6 bases between. Germline loops: CDR1 MNHEY, CDR2 SVGEGT. There are 13 residues in the CDR3. For the CDR3, the DNA is TGTGCCAGCAGTTACCTACTAACAGATACGCAGTATTTT. It is translated as CASSYLLTDTQYF.

The genes are TRBV29-1 and TRBJ2-3; 7 bases map to TRBD2. Germline-derived CDR1 and CDR2 are SQVTM and ANQGSEA. This CDR3 is 14 amino acids long. Trimming took 5 bases from V and 1 from J; bases not matched to a gene: 6. DNA of the CDR3: TGCAGCGTTCTAGGGACTACCGGCACAGATACGCAGTATTTT. Its translation is CSVLGTTGTDTQYF.

In its sample, this clone was seen a few times. V usage is TRBV2 and J usage is TRBJ1-1; D possibly corresponds to TRBD1 (5 bases). The CDR3 totals 17 residues. The V and J ends lost 2 bases and 0 bases respectively, with 16 bases between them. CDR1 and CDR2 from the germline V gene are SNHLY and FYNNEI. CDR3 in DNA: TGTGCCAGCAGTGAATCCCAGGGCGGGGAATTGAACACTGAAGCTTTCTTT. This translates into CASSESQGGELNTEAFF.

The chain combines TRBV10-2 with TRBJ2-5; TRBD1 agrees at 7 bases. The CDR3 loop spans 13 amino acids. Germline-derived CDR1 and CDR2 are WSHSY and SAAADI. V gave up 3 bases and J gave up 5 bases; unmatched junction bases: 3. CDR3: CASSDRGQETQYF. The CDR3 bases are TGCGCCAGCAGTGATAGGGGGCAGGAGACCCAGTACTTC.

The chain uses TRBV7-9 and TRBJ2-7; tentatively, D is TRBD1 (5 bases). The germline V gene encodes CDR1 SEHNR and CDR2 FQNEAQ (reference sequence). V was pared by 6 bases and J by 7 bases, with 19 bases between. The CDR3 is 14 residues long. The DNA of the CDR3 is TGTGCCAGCAGTCTAGGGGCGTCGGCCGGGGAGCAGTACTTC. Residues: CASSLGASAGEQYF. Filled out from reference TRBV7-9 and TRBJ2-7, the complete variable domain reads DTGVSQNPRHKITKRGQNVTFRCDPISEHNRLYWYRQTLGQGPEFLTYFQNEAQLEKSRLLSDRFSAERPKGSFSTLEIQRTEQGDSAMYLCASSLGASAGEQYFGPGTRLTVT.